This T cell receptor beta chain was captured in a study of cytomegalovirus exposure and HLA in healthy donors (dated by TCRdb to about 2017). Describing the broader study: The roughly 670 repertoires of the first cohort and the roughly 110 validation repertoires were produced on the same platform, according to a later analysis. The study aimed to test whether signatures of past pathogen exposure could be identified by cataloging public T cell receptors. To predict cytomegalovirus infection status, the study combined high-throughput TCR immunosequencing, statistical association of individual TCRs with disease status, and machine learning. Along with the approximately 600-subject first cohort, a separate validation cohort of some 130 different subjects was used. Overall results and qualifications from the work: The classifier was reported to diagnose cytomegalovirus status with high specificity and sensitivity in both the original and validation cohorts. All 120 repertoires were used to score co-occurrence in the validation cohort in a later analysis, because that analysis had no HLA typing for the cohort. Subsequent analysis determined that TCRs grouped into clusters in the first cohort also showed a tendency toward co-occurrence across the 90 to 150 validation repertoires, and 94% of cluster scores exceeded 0. The authors suggested that the approach could potentially be extended to other disease states and immunological phenotypes. A few of the identified cytomegalovirus-associated TCR beta chains were confirmed in vitro to be specific for cytomegalovirus antigens. Across donors, most TCR sequences were observed very rarely, whereas some public TCRs were present in many individuals. The study gave a list of 150 to 200 TCR beta chains associated with cytomegalovirus.

The donors were included in the validation cohort of some 110 subjects, a group kept apart from the roughly 670-subject first cohort. CDR1 SQVTM and CDR2 ANQGSEA are derived from the germline V gene. V loses 1 base of germline sequence and J loses 4 bases, and the interval between the two ends is 4 bases. The CDR3 contains 11 residues, cysteine and phenylalanine counted. Left in the record is the CDR3 DNA by itself, 33 bases read in frame from the first base. This clone was counted a few times. The target of this receptor is not known. No qualities accompany the bases; no much larger clone lies one base away. The receptor library was made with the immunoSEQ multiplex PCR assay. In the paper's pipeline: A statistical classification framework was built to diagnose cytomegalovirus status from the catalog of TCR beta chain sequences. Held by TCRdb, this immuneACCESS table contains in-frame sequences only and omits some clones. Under half of the omission traces to an unresolved V gene where checked; the cause of the rest is unknown. The V and J calls and the clone size are those of that table, but D and trimming were determined from the DNA. The sample table records approximately 240,000 clones; approximately 90% of these occur just once. The ten largest clones capture more than 0.85% of the sample.

The sample was PBMCs. Recombination connected TRBV29-1 to TRBJ1-1; no D gene call is confident. The source of this sequence is a woman aged 18 to 35 in good health and CMV-seronegative. The encoded CDR3 is CSVEVSTEAFF. The DNA reads as follows: TGCAGCGTTGAAGTTAGCACTGAAGCTTTCTTT.